Presented here are 27 T cell receptor beta chains from one specimen sequenced in a study of identical twins. TCRdb passed the 5' RACE reads through MiXCR, listing each CDR3 protein once. The table has 550,000 to 700,000 distinct CDR3 sequences, just under 10% seen once. The same data also went into a second study, on yellow fever vaccine responses in identical twins.

Sequencing input: PBMCs. The receptor source for this set is a young woman in good health.

This chain links TRBV3-1 with TRBJ1-2, with 8 bases that match TRBD1. With V trimmed by 4 bases and J by 4 bases, 11 bases remained unmatched. CDR1 and CDR2 from the germline V gene are LGHDT and YNNKEL (reference sequence). The CDR3 covers 16 residues. CDR3 coding DNA: TGTGCCAGCAGCCGACTGAGACAGGGGCTCAGCTATGGCTACACCTTC. Translating it yields CASSRLRQGLSYGYTF.

Here the CDR3 DNA reads TGTGCCAGCAGCATAGCGGGGGGGCTTAGCAATCAGCCCCAGCATTTT. Its protein product is CASSIAGGLSNQPQHF. The genes are TRBV28 and TRBJ1-5, with D maybe TRBD1 (6 bases). V lost 6 bases and J 0 bases, leaving 15 bases between the germline ends. This CDR3 contains 16 residues. Germline CDR1 is MDHEN and CDR2 is SYDVKM.

This clonotype was seen ten or more times. This sequence joins TRBV4-2 and TRBJ2-5; D is uncertain. V was clipped by 0 bases and J by 3 bases, with 11 bases between them. Germline CDR1 LGHNA, CDR2 YNFKEQ. The CDR3 is made up of 15 amino acids. The DNA of the CDR3 is TGTGCCAGCAGCCAAGAAGTAAGCGCGGAAGAGACCCAGTACTTC. This codes for CASSQEVSAEETQYF.

This clonotype was seen just once. This chain links TRBV2 with TRBJ2-4; D not certain. This CDR3 has 13 residues. Deletions cut 7 bases from V and 7 bases from J, with 14 bases between. Per germline, CDR1 SNHLY and CDR2 FYNNEI. Written as DNA, the CDR3 is TGTGCCAGCACGGCAGTAGGGCCCAACATTCAGTACTTC. Translating gives CASTAVGPNIQYF.

The rearrangement uses TRBV29-1 and TRBJ1-3; D gene ambiguous. The CDR3 covers 14 residues. The V gene lost 4 bases and the J gene lost 0 bases, with 10 bases spanning the gap. CDR1 and CDR2 (germline): SQVTM, ANQGSEA. CDR3: CSVGVSASGNTIYF. The CDR3 DNA is TGCAGCGTTGGAGTCAGCGCCTCTGGAAACACCATATATTTT.

This clonotype occurred many times. V gene TRBV7-3 combines with J gene TRBJ2-3; D remains ambiguous. This CDR3 is built from 14 residues. V was cut by 3 bases and J by 0 bases, with 7 bases left in between. Looked up from germline, CDR1 is SGHTA and CDR2 is FQGTGA. CDR3 coding DNA: TGTGCCAGCAGCTTCGATTCTAGCACAGATACGCAGTATTTT. This encodes CASSFDSSTDTQYF.

The CDR3 is CASSVSTSGKFGEQYF. The CDR3 DNA reads TGTGCCAGCAGCGTCTCGACTAGCGGGAAGTTTGGGGAGCAGTACTTC. V usage is TRBV9 and J usage is TRBJ2-7, with TRBD2 matching over 11 bases. Germline CDR1 and CDR2: SGDLS and YYNGEE. V was clipped by 2 bases and J by 7 bases; unmatched bases: 11. This CDR3 contains 16 residues.

The chain recombines TRBV5-1 with TRBJ2-1, with TRBD1 matching over 8 bases. Germline assignment: CDR1 SGHRS and CDR2 YFSETQ. After removal of 4 bases from V and 9 bases from J, the junction contained 9 bases not matched to a gene. The CDR3 runs to 14 residues. DNA for the CDR3: TGCGCCAGCAGCATAGGACAGGGCCAGAGTGAGCAGTTCTTC. This encodes CASSIGQGQSEQFF.

This clonotype has a handful of counts. The chain joins TRBV29-1 to TRBJ2-3; tentative D call: TRBD1 (5 bases). This CDR3 contains 13 residues. Trimming stripped 5 bases from V and 0 bases from J, with 9 bases between. From germline, CDR1 is SQVTM and CDR2 ANQGSEA. CDR3 region: CSVKTDSTDTQYF. The CDR3 bases are TGCAGCGTTAAGACAGATAGCACAGATACGCAGTATTTT.

As DNA, the CDR3 is TGCGCCAGCAGCCAAGGTTACAGGGCCCACGAGCAGTACTTC. This codes for CASSQGYRAHEQYF. This sequence joins TRBV4-3 and TRBJ2-7; TRBD1 might be the D (6 bases). V lost 1 base to trimming and J lost 5 bases, with 12 bases between them. Germline values: CDR1 LGHNA, CDR2 YSLEER. The CDR3 has 14 amino acids.

The chain joins TRBV6-1 to TRBJ2-7, with a weak D call TRBD1 (6 bases). The CDR3 runs 14 residues. Germline CDR1 is MNHNS and CDR2 is SASEGT. The V end was cut by 6 bases, the J end by 0 bases, with 12 bases between. This CDR3 is CASRDSYSSYEQYF. The CDR3 DNA reads as TGTGCCAGCAGGGACAGTTATAGCTCCTACGAGCAGTACTTC.

A few counts support this clonotype. This chain joins TRBV5-1 and TRBJ2-5, with D tentatively TRBD1 (6 bases). Germline V gene sequence: CDR1 SGHRS, CDR2 YFSETQ. Trimming took off 4 bases at V and 0 bases at J, with 16 bases between the two ends. The CDR3 is 16 residues long. This CDR3 is CASSRTPGHYQETQYF. The CDR3 bases are TGCGCCAGCAGCCGGACCCCGGGACACTACCAAGAGACCCAGTACTTC. The full variable domain, its missing parts supplied by reference TRBV5-1 and TRBJ2-5, is KAGVTQTPRYLIKTRGQQVTLSCSPISGHRSVSWYQQTPGQGLQFLFEYFSETQRNKGNFPGRFSGRQFSNSRSEMNVSTLELGDSALYLCASSRTPGHYQETQYFGPGTRLLVL.

Many counts were recorded for this clonotype. CDR3 DNA: TGTGCCAGCGGCTCCGGACAGGTCTCTATTCCCCTCCACTTT. Translating gives CASGSGQVSIPLHF. The chain is built from TRBV28 and TRBJ1-6, with TRBD1 identical over 7 bases. This CDR3 region has 14 residues. The germline gives CDR1 MDHEN, CDR2 SYDVKM. Trimming removed 8 bases from V and 13 bases from J; junction bases left unmatched: 14.

This clonotype was counted at least ten times. The CDR3 loop is CASSWGTGLNNGYTF. The CDR3 nucleotides read TGCGCCAGCAGCTGGGGGACAGGGTTGAATAATGGCTACACCTTC. This sequence joins TRBV5-1 and TRBJ1-2, with 9 nucleotides matching TRBD1. V was clipped by 3 bases and J by 6 bases; unmatched bases: 9. In germline, CDR1 is SGHRS, CDR2 YFSETQ. CDR3 size: 15 residues.

This clonotype was observed a few times. The chain couples TRBV20-1 to TRBJ1-2, with unresolved D. Germline V gene data show CDR1 as DFQATT and CDR2 as SNEGSKA (reference sequence). The CDR3 consists of 14 residues. Trimming stripped 6 bases from V and 5 bases from J, with 19 bases between. The CDR3 DNA follows: TGCAGTGCCATCGACCTAGGGCTTTCTTATGGCTACACCTTC. Translating it yields CSAIDLGLSYGYTF.

This sequence joins TRBV7-2 and TRBJ2-2; TRBD2 agrees at 9 bases. The CDR3 loop spans 19 amino acids. From germline, CDR1 is SGHTA and CDR2 FQGNSA. V lost 2 bases to trimming and J lost 0 bases; unmatched junction nucleotides: 10. CDR3 residues: CASSLTLAGHHSNTGELFF. The CDR3 DNA is TGTGCCAGCAGCTTAACCCTAGCGGGGCATCATTCGAACACCGGGGAGCTGTTTTTT.

This clonotype showed up just a few times. J is TRBJ2-2 and V is TRBV27; 9 bases map to TRBD2. Unmatched junction bases numbered 12, after V lost 4 bases and J lost 0 bases. Germline-derived CDR1 and CDR2 are MNHEY and SMNVEV (reference sequence). The CDR3 is made up of 19 amino acids. The CDR3 loop reads CASSSHGLAGTANTGELFF. For the CDR3, the DNA is TGTGCCAGCAGTTCCCACGGGCTAGCGGGGACCGCGAACACCGGGGAGCTGTTTTTT.

The chain uses TRBV4-2 and TRBJ2-7; 12 bases map to TRBD2. V lost 1 base and J lost 0; bases outside the gene matches: 4. Germline V gene data show CDR1 as LGHNA and CDR2 as YNFKEQ. The CDR3 has 17 amino acids. In nucleotides, the CDR3 is TGTGCCAGCAGCCAAGGACTAGCGGGAGTCAGCTCCTACGAGCAGTACTTC. It codes for CASSQGLAGVSSYEQYF.

This sequence joins TRBV3-1 and TRBJ2-1, with 8 bases that match TRBD2. The V segment lost 1 base and the J segment 9 bases; nucleotides outside the gene matches: 5. CDR1 and CDR2 from the germline V gene are LGHDT and YNNKEL (reference sequence). The CDR3 length is 14 residues. CDR3 sequence: CASSQAGREVEQFF. In nucleotides, the CDR3 is TGTGCCAGCAGCCAAGCCGGGCGGGAGGTTGAGCAGTTCTTC.

The chain combines TRBV6-5 with TRBJ2-1; 7 positions agree with TRBD2. Germline values: CDR1 MNHEY, CDR2 SVGAGI. CDR3 size: 15 residues. V gave up 1 base and J gave up 7 bases; unmatched junction bases: 7. As DNA, the CDR3 is TGTGCCAGCAGTTACTGGCTAGCGGCGGGGAATGAGCAGTTCTTC. Translating gives CASSYWLAAGNEQFF.

About this clonotype itself: The junction and the germline gene differ at one end; a read error may be behind it. The V gene is TRBV12-3 or TRBV12-4, the J gene TRBJ2-3, with 8 bases lining up with TRBD2. This CDR3 contains 18 residues. The CDR3 nucleotides are TGTGCCTGCAGTCACCGCCCAAGATTCGGGGGGGCCACAGATACGCAGTATTTT. Protein product: CACSHRPRFGGATDTQYF.

This sequence joins TRBV28 and TRBJ1-2; 8 nucleotides align to TRBD1. The V segment lost 6 bases and the J segment 4 bases; nucleotides outside the gene matches: 10. There are 15 residues in the CDR3. The germline CDR1 and CDR2 sequences are MDHEN and SYDVKM. This CDR3 reads CASRLGQGNAYGYTF. The DNA for the CDR3 is TGTGCCAGCAGGCTAGGACAGGGAAACGCCTATGGCTACACCTTC.

This clonotype was counted between two and nine times. The chain employs TRBV11-2 and TRBJ2-1; TRBD1 aligns across 11 bases. The germline gives CDR1 SGHAT, CDR2 FQNNGV. The CDR3 sequence is 15 residues long. V lost 3 bases and J lost 7; bases outside the gene matches: 5. CDR3 sequence: CASSFGTGGINEQFF. The CDR3 DNA is TGTGCCAGCAGCTTTGGGACAGGGGGAATTAATGAGCAGTTCTTC.

This clonotype was detected many times. This chain connects TRBV12-3 or TRBV12-4 to TRBJ2-7; 8 bases line up with TRBD2. The trim removed 6 bases at V and 6 bases at J, leaving 13 bases unmatched. This CDR3 comprises 15 residues. The CDR3 sequence is CASRSGTSRYSEQYF. In nucleotides, the CDR3 is TGTGCCAGCAGATCAGGGACTAGTAGGTACTCCGAGCAGTACTTC.

A few counts support this clonotype. The rearrangement links TRBV11-2 to TRBJ2-3, with D uncertain. The V end was cut by 1 base, the J end by 0 bases, with 11 bases between. This CDR3 region has 16 residues. CDR1 and CDR2 from the germline V gene are SGHAT and FQNNGV. The CDR3 nucleotides read TGTGCCAGCAGCTTAGGTGTCGGCTCTAGCACAGATACGCAGTATTTT. It is translated as CASSLGVGSSTDTQYF.

In DNA form, the CDR3 reads TGTGCCAGCATCTCCTCCGGGACAGGCGGCGACGAGCAGTACTTC. Translated: CASISSGTGGDEQYF. The V and J genes are TRBV6-2 or TRBV6-3 and TRBJ2-7; 8 bases are a match to TRBD1. The junction had 13 bases not matched to a gene; V was cut back by 7 bases and J by 5 bases. This CDR3 contains 15 residues. Per germline, CDR1 MNHEY and CDR2 SVGEGT.

The sample holds a few counts of this clonotype. This sequence joins TRBV2 and TRBJ1-1, with a possible D match to TRBD1 (5 bases). V lost 4 bases and J 8 bases, leaving 5 bases between the germline ends. CDR1 SNHLY and CDR2 FYNNEI come from the germline V gene. The CDR3 sequence is 10 residues long. The chain's CDR3 is CASSGQEAFF. CDR3 DNA sequence: TGTGCCAGCAGTGGACAGGAAGCTTTCTTT.